This T cell receptor (beta chain) was recovered during a study of OX40 agonist ivuxolimab in advanced cancers. Study context: Every 2 weeks, patients got intravenous ivuxolimab at one of six dose levels (0.01-10 mg/kg). Therapy given before enrollment (anti-PD-1, anti-PD-L1 or anti-CTLA-4) was allowed, and around 40% had some. Findings and limits, study-wide: At 0.1 to 3.0 mg/kg and by week 6, clonal expansion occurred in CD4+ and CD8+ blood T cells.

Only in-frame clones appear in the TCRdb table, and some are missing; sequencing was by immunoSEQ multiplex PCR. The sample shows approximately 68,000 clones, more than 85% of them seen only once. On this clone itself: Its target is not known.

Germline V lookup: CDR1 MNHNS, CDR2 SASEGT. The CDR3 length is 12 residues. The ends were cut back, 6 bases at V and 4 bases at J, with 10 bases in the middle. This clonotype was sampled from an adult with an advanced solid tumor such as melanoma, head and neck, liver or kidney cancer. The starting material was CD4+ or CD8+ T cells sorted from blood, obtained in a trial of the OX40 agonist ivuxolimab. The rearrangement uses TRBV6-1 and TRBJ2-7; D is possibly TRBD1 (6 bases). The CDR3 bases are TGTGCCAGCAGAGGGACACTATACGAGCAGTACTTC. Translated, it gives CASRGTLYEQYF.